A single sample gave rise to the 8 T cell receptor beta chains below, sequenced in a study of blood T cell repertoires in COVID-19. The method was immunoSEQ multiplex PCR; TCRdb's version includes in-frame clones alone and lacks a portion of them. Of 50,000 or so clones listed, roughly nine tenths are singletons. The sequenced sample consisted of peripheral blood. The receptor source for this set is an elderly woman with acute or convalescent COVID-19.

The V and J genes are TRBV27 and TRBJ2-1; TRBD1 might be the D (6 bases). The CDR3 is 16 residues long. Germline V gives CDR1 MNHEY, CDR2 SMNVEV (reference sequence). Trimming took off 5 bases at V and 4 bases at J, with 18 bases between the two ends. The CDR3 DNA reads TGTGCCAGCAGTACCGAGCGGAGGACAGTATACAATGAGCAGTTCTTC. The encoded protein is CASSTERRTVYNEQFF.

The genes are TRBV28 and TRBJ1-2; 9 nucleotides match TRBD1. J lost 5 bases, V lost 9 bases, and 7 bases had no gene match. Germline V lookup: CDR1 MDHEN, CDR2 SYDVKM. The CDR3 runs 13 residues. The CDR3, as DNA: TGTGCCAGTGAGGACAGGGGTGCTTATGGCTACACCTTC. It encodes CASEDRGAYGYTF.

V usage is TRBV3-1 (or the pseudogene TRBV3-2) and J usage is TRBJ2-1; tentatively, D is TRBD2 (5 bases). The germline V gene encodes CDR1 LGHDT and CDR2 YNNKEL (reference sequence). With 3 bases removed from V and 6 bases from J, the gap between germline ends came to 15 bases. There are 15 residues in the CDR3. CDR3 sequence: CASSQTTGGGNEQFF. DNA for the CDR3: TGTGCCAGCAGCCAGACAACGGGCGGAGGCAATGAGCAGTTCTTC.

CDR3 region: CASSPGDRNSPLHF. CDR3 sequence (DNA): TGTGCCAGTAGCCCGGGGGACAGAAATTCACCCCTCCACTTT. The V and J genes are TRBV19 and TRBJ1-6, with 7 bases lining up with TRBD1. The V and J ends lost 6 bases and 7 bases, in that order; junction bases with no gene match: 6. The CDR3 runs 14 residues. The germline V gene encodes CDR1 LNHDA and CDR2 SQIVND (reference sequence).

This chain joins TRBV7-2 and TRBJ2-7; weak D call: TRBD2 (5 bases). The CDR3 covers 15 residues. Trimming cost V 2 bases and J 0 bases, with 11 bases left between them. Germline V lookup: CDR1 SGHTA, CDR2 FQGNSA. CDR3 amino acids: CASSLSGPSSYEQYF. The DNA for the CDR3 is TGTGCCAGCAGCTTAAGCGGTCCAAGCTCCTACGAGCAGTACTTC.

This chain joins TRBV19 and TRBJ1-1; a weak D match, TRBD1 (5 bases). V lost 7 bases and J lost 1, with 19 bases in between. Germline CDR1 is LNHDA and CDR2 is SQIVND (reference sequence). The length of the CDR3 is 16 residues. The CDR3 loop is CASTSRGERRNTEAFF. Written as DNA, the CDR3 is TGTGCCAGTACCTCTCGGGGGGAAAGGAGGAACACTGAAGCTTTCTTT. The whole variable domain, filled in from reference TRBV19 and TRBJ1-1, reads DGGITQSPKYLFRKEGQNVTLSCEQNLNHDAMYWYRQDPGQGLRLIYYSQIVNDFQKGDIAEGYSVSREKKESFPLTVTSAQKNPTAFYLCASTSRGERRNTEAFFGQGTRLTVV.

V gene TRBV7-2 combines with J gene TRBJ2-3; TRBD1 might be the D (6 bases). CDR1 is SGHTA, CDR2 FQGNSA, per germline. Trimming shortened V by 2 bases and J by 4 bases, and 16 bases separated the two germline ends. The CDR3 loop spans 16 amino acids. The CDR3 protein is CASSLFGSPGADTQYF. In nucleotides, the CDR3 is TGTGCCAGCAGCTTATTCGGATCCCCAGGGGCAGATACGCAGTATTTT. The whole variable domain, remainder taken from reference TRBV7-2 and TRBJ2-3, is GAGVSQSPSNKVTEKGKDVELRCDPISGHTALYWYRQSLGQGLEFLIYFQGNSAPDKSGLPSDRFSAERTGGSVSTLTIQRTQQEDSAVYLCASSLFGSPGADTQYFGPGTRLTVL.

J is TRBJ2-1 and V is TRBV9; D may be TRBD2 (7 bases). V was cut by 5 bases and J by 10 bases, with 22 bases left in between. This CDR3 is 15 amino acids long. Germline CDR1 is SGDLS and CDR2 is YYNGEE. CDR3 DNA sequence: TGTGCCAGCAGTATAGTCGGGGGGCCCTCCGGGGAGCAGTTCTTC. This sequence encodes CASSIVGGPSGEQFF.